Listed below are T cell receptor beta chains from one sample, sequenced in a study of shared clonotypes between healthy human individuals. The repertoire was sequenced with immunoSEQ multiplex PCR; TCRdb's copy has only in-frame clones and lacks some. Here the sample spans about 1 million clones, around 76% being singletons. The sample taken for sequencing was memory CD4+ T cells sorted from blood. All receptors derive from a man aged 18-30 years in good health. Each CDR3 is given with its conserved first and last residue. The D gene is left open where the match is weak. The listing skips clone size in some rows; elsewhere it reads once, few, many or a size class.

>TRBV5-1|.|.|TRBJ2-7
TGCGCCAGCAGCAAAACGGGACACATCTACGAGCAGTACTTC
CASSKTGHIYEQYF
>TRBV7-2|many|.|TRBJ2-3
TGTGCCAGCAGCGTATCCTCCGGTACGCAGTATTTT
CASSVSSGTQYF
>TRBV28|.|TRBD1|TRBJ1-4
TGTGCCAGCGGGACAGGGGGCCGTGTGACGTATGAAAAACTGTTTTTT
CASGTGGRVTYEKLFF
>TRBV7-2|.|.|TRBJ2-1
TGTGCCAGCAGTAAAGAGGGCGGAGAGCAGTTCTTC
CASSKEGGEQFF
>TRBV4-1|.|TRBD1|TRBJ2-7
TGCGCCAGCAGCCAGACAGGGACAAGGTCCTACGAGCAGTACTTC
CASSQTGTRSYEQYF
>TRBV6-1|once|.|TRBJ1-4
TGTGCCAGCAGTGCCAAGGGACGGGGGGATGAAAAACTGTTTTTT
CASSAKGRGDEKLFF
>TRBV5-1|few|.|TRBJ1-5
TGCGCCAGCAGCTTTGGGGGGGTCAATCAGCCCCAGCATTTT
CASSFGGVNQPQHF
>TRBV9|once|TRBD1|TRBJ1-1
TGTGCCAGCAGCCTTTCGGGACAGACTGAAGCTTTCTTT
CASSLSGQTEAFF
>TRBV9|.|TRBD2|TRBJ2-7
TGTGCCAGCAGCTCCTCGGGCGGGGGGGCAGCCTACGAGCAGTACTTC
CASSSSGGGAAYEQYF
>TRBV4-2|few|TRBD1|TRBJ2-7
TGTGCCAGCAGCCGCACCGGGACAGGGGTCTACGAGCAGTACTTC
CASSRTGTGVYEQYF
>TRBV18|.|.|TRBJ1-6
TGTGCCAGCTCCCCTTTTGAGGGGGAGGATTCACCCCTCCACTTT
CASSPFEGEDSPLHF
>TRBV18|.|.|TRBJ1-1
TGTGCCAGCTCACCTCTTGGGTCGGACACTGAAGCTTTCTTT
CASSPLGSDTEAFF
>TRBV5-4|.|TRBD1|TRBJ2-5
TGTGCCAGCAGCTCGAAGGGACAGGGGGAGACCCAGTACTTC
CASSSKGQGETQYF
>TRBV18|.|.|TRBJ2-5
TGTGCCAGCTCACCGCCGGGGGCCCAAGAGACCCAGTACTTC
CASSPPGAQETQYF
>TRBV9|.|.|TRBJ2-1
TGTGCCAGCAGCGTATCTTACGGGAGCACCTACAATGAGCAGTTCTTC
CASSVSYGSTYNEQFF
>TRBV6-1|.|.|TRBJ1-1
TGTGCCAGCAGTGGTCTCTATCTAGGACAGACATCGCCCCGAAGGGCTTTCTTT
CASSGLYLGQTSPRRAFF
>TRBV5-1|.|TRBD1|TRBJ1-2
TGCGCCAGCAGCTTTTCGCAGGGGGCAGGCTACACCTTC
CASSFSQGAGYTF
>TRBV4-1|.|TRBD2|TRBJ2-7
TGCGCCAGCAGCCAAGTGGAAGGTAGCGGGAGGGCCATCTACGAGCAGTACTTC
CASSQVEGSGRAIYEQYF
>TRBV28|.|.|TRBJ1-4
TGTGCCAGCAGTTCCCGGGAAAAACTGTTTTTT
CASSSREKLFF
>TRBV5-6|.|.|TRBJ1-2
TGTGCCAGCAGCTTGGGTCCGGGGTTGTCTAATGGCTACACCTTC
CASSLGPGLSNGYTF
>TRBV7-9|many|.|TRBJ1-3
TGTGCCAGCAGCTTACGGCAGGGCCTCTCTGGAAACACCATATATTTT
CASSLRQGLSGNTIYF
>TRBV5-4|.|.|TRBJ2-2
TGTGCCAGCAGCTTCGGAGTTACGAACACCGGGGAGCTGTTTTTT
CASSFGVTNTGELFF
>TRBV7-2|.|TRBD1|TRBJ1-1
TGTGCCAGCAGCTTAGTTTGGGACAGGGTCACTGAAGCTTTCTTT
CASSLVWDRVTEAFF
>TRBV7-2|.|.|TRBJ2-7
TGTGCCAGCAGCTTCGTCGCCCGGGGCGAGCAGTACTTC
CASSFVARGEQYF
>TRBV7-2|.|.|TRBJ2-1
TGTGCCAGCACCAACACCCAATCCTACAATGAGCAGTTCTTC
CASTNTQSYNEQFF
>TRBV4-1|.|TRBD2|TRBJ2-5
TGCGCCAGCAGCGTAGGACGGACTAGCGGGGGGTTAGAGACCCAGTACTTC
CASSVGRTSGGLETQYF
>TRBV7-9|.|.|TRBJ2-1
TGTGCCAGCCGAATGATTTGGGAGCAGTTCTTC
CASRMIWEQFF
>TRBV19|.|.|TRBJ2-2
TGTGCCAGTAGTATGGGTCAGGCGAACACCGGGGAGCTGTTTTTT
CASSMGQANTGELFF
>TRBV11-3|.|.|TRBJ1-2
TGTGCCAGCAGCGGTGAGCTATATGGCTACACCTTC
CASSGELYGYTF
>TRBV7-9|.|.|TRBJ2-6
TGTGCCAGCCTCCCTGGGGGGTCTGGGGCCAACGTCCTGACTTTC
CASLPGGSGANVLTF